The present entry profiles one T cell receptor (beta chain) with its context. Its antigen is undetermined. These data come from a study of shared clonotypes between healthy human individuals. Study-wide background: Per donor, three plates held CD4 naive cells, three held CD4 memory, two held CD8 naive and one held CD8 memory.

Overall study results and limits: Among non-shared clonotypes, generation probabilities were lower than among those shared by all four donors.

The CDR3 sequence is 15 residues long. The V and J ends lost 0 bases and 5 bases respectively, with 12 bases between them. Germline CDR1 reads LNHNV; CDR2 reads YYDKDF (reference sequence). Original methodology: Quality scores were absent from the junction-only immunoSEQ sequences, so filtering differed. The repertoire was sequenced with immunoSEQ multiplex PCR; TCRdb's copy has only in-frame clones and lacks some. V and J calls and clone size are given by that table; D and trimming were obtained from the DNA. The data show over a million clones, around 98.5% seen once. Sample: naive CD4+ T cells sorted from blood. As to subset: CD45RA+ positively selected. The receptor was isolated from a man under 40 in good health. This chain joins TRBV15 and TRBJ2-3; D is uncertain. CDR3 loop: CATSRDDLKGDTQYF. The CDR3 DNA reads TGTGCCACCAGCAGAGATGATTTAAAAGGAGATACGCAGTATTTT.